The 10 T cell receptor beta chains below all came from one sample that was sequenced in a study of T cells expressing NK-cell markers. TCRdb re-called the 5' RACE reads, yielding one record per CDR3 amino acid sequence without DNA. The sample yields about 460,000 distinct CDR3 sequences, of which the top ten take up around 1.4%. Sequenced sample: blood T cells: a sorted CD56 or NKG2C T cell subset, CD4+ or CD8+ T cells, or bulk PBMC T cells (not recorded which). All receptors derive from a woman between 45 and 60 years old in good health.

The CDR3 loop is CASIRQANTGELFF. The chain uses TRBV6-2 or TRBV6-3 and TRBJ2-2; TCRdb's assignment of TRBD1 cannot be checked, as there is no DNA. Germline V gives CDR1 MNHEY, CDR2 SVGEGT. The CDR3 length is 14 residues.

The J gene is TRBJ2-3, the V gene TRBV5-6; TCRdb reports TRBD1, a call that lacks DNA to check it against. The V gene's germline CDR1 is SGHDT and CDR2 YYEEEE. The CDR3 length is 15 residues. The CDR3 protein is CASSRKPGTTDTQYF. Variable domain in full (rest from reference TRBV5-6 and TRBJ2-3): DAGVTQSPTHLIKTRGQQVTLRCSPKSGHDTVSWYQQALGQGPQFIFQYYEEEERQRGNFPDRFSGHQFPNYSSELNVNALLLGDSALYLCASSRKPGTTDTQYFGPGTRLTVL.

The CDR3 loop reads CASSSSGSSYNEQFF. The V gene is TRBV12-3 or TRBV12-4, the J gene TRBJ2-1. The CDR3 contains 15 residues.

V is TRBV2 and J is TRBJ2-5; TCRdb selects TRBD1, and the lack of DNA leaves this call unchecked. CDR3 length: 14 residues. Germline assignment: CDR1 SNHLY and CDR2 FYNNEI. CDR3 amino acids: CASSSLDQAETQYF. The full variable domain, with the rest looked up from reference TRBV2 and TRBJ2-5, is EPEVTQTPSHQVTQMGQEVILRCVPISNHLYFYWYRQILGQKVEFLVSFYNNEISEKSEIFDDQFSVERPDGSNFTLKIRSTKLEDSAMYFCASSSLDQAETQYFGPGTRLLVL.

The chain is built from TRBV5-6 and TRBJ2-3. Germline values: CDR1 SGHDT, CDR2 YYEEEE. The CDR3 is 17 residues long. CDR3 region: CASSLKLLGQRTDTQYF.

The chain recombines TRBV20-1 with TRBJ2-5; the TCRdb D gene call, TRBD1, has no DNA to confirm it. The CDR3 runs to 15 residues. Germline loops: CDR1 DFQATT, CDR2 SNEGSKA (reference sequence). The CDR3 sequence: CSAHPRQGAGETQYF.

V gene TRBV5-6 combines with J gene TRBJ1-2; lacking DNA, the TRBD1 call made by TCRdb goes unchecked. The CDR3 covers 14 residues. Germline loops: CDR1 SGHDT, CDR2 YYEEEE. CDR3 residues: CASSLQGVDYGYTF.

The gene calls are TRBV14 and TRBJ2-2; the TCRdb D gene call, TRBD1, has no DNA to confirm it. Germline V gives CDR1 SGHDN, CDR2 FVKESK. The length of the CDR3 is 16 residues. This CDR3 reads CASSQDVDRGTGELFF.

CDR3 amino acids: CSATPRGLAAGELFF. The chain combines TRBV20-1 with TRBJ2-2; TCRdb proposes TRBD2, but this gene call is untestable without DNA. In germline, CDR1 is DFQATT, CDR2 SNEGSKA (reference sequence). This CDR3 comprises 15 residues.

The chain has TRBV24-1 and TRBJ2-7; TCRdb proposes TRBD2, but this gene call is untestable without DNA. The CDR3 consists of 16 residues. CDR1 and CDR2 from the germline V gene are KGHDR and SFDVKD. CDR3 protein: CATSDSIAGGIYEQYF.